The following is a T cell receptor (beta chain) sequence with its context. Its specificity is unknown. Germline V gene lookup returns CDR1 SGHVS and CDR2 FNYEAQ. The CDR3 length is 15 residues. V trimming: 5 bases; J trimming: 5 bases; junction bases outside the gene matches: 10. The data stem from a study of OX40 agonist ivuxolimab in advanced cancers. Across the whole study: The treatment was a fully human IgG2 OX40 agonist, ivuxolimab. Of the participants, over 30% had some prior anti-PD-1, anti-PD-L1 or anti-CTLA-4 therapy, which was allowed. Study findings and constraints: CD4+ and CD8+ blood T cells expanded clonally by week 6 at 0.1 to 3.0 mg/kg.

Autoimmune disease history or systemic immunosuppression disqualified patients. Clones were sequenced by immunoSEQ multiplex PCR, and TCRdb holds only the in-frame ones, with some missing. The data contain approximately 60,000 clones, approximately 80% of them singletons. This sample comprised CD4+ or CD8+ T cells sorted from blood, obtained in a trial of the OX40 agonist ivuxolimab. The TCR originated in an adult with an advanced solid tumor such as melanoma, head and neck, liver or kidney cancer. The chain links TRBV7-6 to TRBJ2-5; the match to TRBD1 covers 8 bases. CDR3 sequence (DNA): TGTGCCAGCAGCCCCGGACAGGGACTGGGGGAGACCCAGTACTTC. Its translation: CASSPGQGLGETQYF. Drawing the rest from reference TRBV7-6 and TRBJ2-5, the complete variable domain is GAGVSQSPRYKVTKRGQDVALRCDPISGHVSLYWYRQALGQGPEFLTYFNYEAQQDKSGLPNDRFSAERPEGSISTLTIQRTEQRDSAMYRCASSPGQGLGETQYFGPGTRLLVL.